These T cell receptor beta chains were read from a single sample in a study of blood T cell repertoires in COVID-19. Only in-frame clones appear in the TCRdb table, and some are missing; sequencing was by immunoSEQ multiplex PCR. The table has about 42,000 clones, around 91% seen once. The sequencing input was peripheral blood. Receptors were obtained from a man aged 45-60 years with active COVID-19. Both conserved end residues are part of each CDR3. The D gene is left open where the match is weak. Clone sizes are given selectively: once, few, many, or a class where the clone is expanded.

NA | TRBJ1-1 | TRBV9 | NA | TGTGCCAGCAGCGACCGGACAGTGAACACTGAAGCTTTCTTT | CASSDRTVNTEAFF
NA | TRBJ2-7 | TRBV21-1 | NA | TGTGCCAGCAGCAAGGACAGGGGGCAATACGAGCAGTACTTC | CASSKDRGQYEQYF
NA | TRBJ1-5 | TRBV27 | NA | TGTGCCAGCAGTGCCAACTTACGCAATCAGCCCCAGCATTTT | CASSANLRNQPQHF
NA | TRBJ1-2 | TRBV5-8 | TRBD1 | TGTGCCAGCAGCTTGGGGGGACAGAGCTATGGCTACACCTTC | CASSLGGQSYGYTF
medium-sized | TRBJ2-7 | TRBV5-5 | TRBD1 | TGTGCCAGCAGCTTGGCACAGGGGCCCTACGAGCAGTACTTC | CASSLAQGPYEQYF
NA | TRBJ1-1 | TRBV7-3 | NA | TGTGCCAGCAGCTTAACGTCGGCGGACACTGAAGCTTTCTTT | CASSLTSADTEAFF
NA | TRBJ2-1 | TRBV5-6 | TRBD2 | TGTGCCAGCAGCTTGCAGCTAGCGGCCTACAATGAGCAGTTCTTC | CASSLQLAAYNEQFF
once | TRBJ2-3 | TRBV19 | TRBD1 | TGTGCCAGTAGTACCAGGGGGCGGGATACGCAGTATTTT | CASSTRGRDTQYF
few | TRBJ2-1 | TRBV27 | TRBD2 | TGTGCCAGCAGTTTATTTCAGACCCTAGCGGGAGGGGAACGCAATGAGCAGTTCTTC | CASSLFQTLAGGERNEQFF
NA | TRBJ1-5 | TRBV3-1/TRBV3-2 | NA | TGTGCCAGCAGCCAAGACCACAGTGGAAAGTCTCAGCCCCAGCATTTT | CASSQDHSGKSQPQHF
NA | TRBJ2-7 | TRBV6-5 | NA | TGTGCCAGCAATAGGGGCAGGGGTAACTACGAGCAGTACTTC | CASNRGRGNYEQYF
once | TRBJ2-1 | TRBV2 | TRBD1 | TGTGCCAGCAGTTACCGGACAGGTGTTGACGAGCAGTTCTTC | CASSYRTGVDEQFF
NA | TRBJ2-5 | TRBV24-1 | NA | TGTGCCACCAGTGACACCGGGACTGGGGAGACCCAGTACTTC | CATSDTGTGETQYF